This entry describes one T cell receptor beta chain. The V and J ends lost 5 bases and 2 bases respectively, with 10 bases between them. Germline CDR1 MDHEN, CDR2 SYDVKM. The CDR3 is 14 residues long. The sample comes from a study of shared clonotypes between healthy human individuals. Sequencing was at deep level. TCRdb keeps only in-frame clones here, not all; method: immunoSEQ multiplex PCR. The sample has roughly 650,000 clones; 95% to 98% are singletons. Negatively enriched CD4+ T cells were divided by CD45RA into naive and memory. The receptor was derived from a woman in her twenties or thirties in good health. Sequenced input: naive CD4+ T cells sorted from blood. Indicated subset: CD45RA+ positively selected. V gene TRBV28 combines with J gene TRBJ1-5; no clear D gene. The chain's CDR3 is CASSPRTRNQPQHF. The DNA of the CDR3 is TGTGCCAGCAGTCCAAGGACCCGCAATCAGCCCCAGCATTTT.